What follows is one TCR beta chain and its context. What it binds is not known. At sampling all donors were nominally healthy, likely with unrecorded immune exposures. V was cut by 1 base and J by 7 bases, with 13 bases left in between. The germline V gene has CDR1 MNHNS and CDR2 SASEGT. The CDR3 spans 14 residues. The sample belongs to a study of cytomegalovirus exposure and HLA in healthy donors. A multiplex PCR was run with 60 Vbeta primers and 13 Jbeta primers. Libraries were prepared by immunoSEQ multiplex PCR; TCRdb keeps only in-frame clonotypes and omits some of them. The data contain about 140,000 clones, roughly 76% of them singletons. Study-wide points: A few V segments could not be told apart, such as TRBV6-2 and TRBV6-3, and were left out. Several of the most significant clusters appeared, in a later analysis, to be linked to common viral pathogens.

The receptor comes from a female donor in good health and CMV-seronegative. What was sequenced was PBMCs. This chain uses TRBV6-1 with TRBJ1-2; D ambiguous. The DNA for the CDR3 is TGTGCCAGCAGTGAAGAGCTCGGGAGGGCTGGCTACACCTTC. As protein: CASSEELGRAGYTF.